These T cell receptor beta chains were read from a single sample in a study of cytomegalovirus exposure and HLA in healthy donors. The assay was immunoSEQ multiplex PCR, and TCRdb's table has in-frame clones only and misses some. The table includes 160,000 or so clones, about 77% detected once. The sequenced sample consisted of PBMCs. The receptors here all came from a man aged 18 to 29 in good health and CMV-seropositive. Each CDR3 is given with its conserved first and last residue. D genes are given only for firm matches. Clone size is stated in some rows and not others, as once, few, many or a class when expanded.

d_gene,v_gene,abundance,j_gene,len,CDR3nt,CDR3aa
TRBD1,TRBV5-6,NA,TRBJ1-1,17,TGTGCCAGCAGCTTGGATGGCAGGGGGCCCCTGGGCACTGAAGCTTTCTTT,CASSLDGRGPLGTEAFF
NA,TRBV2,NA,TRBJ2-7,13,TGTGCCAGCAGTGGCCCTCGGGGATACGAGCAGTACTTC,CASSGPRGYEQYF
NA,TRBV5-1,NA,TRBJ2-1,12,TGCGCCAGCAGCGGTTCTATTAATGAGCAGTTCTTC,CASSGSINEQFF
NA,TRBV25-1,NA,TRBJ1-5,13,TGTGCCAGCAGCCTAACAGGGAATCAGCCCCAGCATTTT,CASSLTGNQPQHF
NA,TRBV6-5,NA,TRBJ1-2,13,TGTGCCAGCAGTCCCGGTTCTAACTATGGCTACACCTTC,CASSPGSNYGYTF
TRBD1,TRBV18,NA,TRBJ1-4,16,TGTGCCAGCTCACCGGGGACAGCCAGAGGAGGTGAAAAACTGTTTTTT,CASSPGTARGGEKLFF
NA,TRBV7-9,NA,TRBJ2-3,12,TGTGCCAGCAGCACTGGGGGGGCTAGTGAGTATTTT,CASSTGGASEYF
TRBD1,TRBV29-1,NA,TRBJ1-1,15,TGCAGCGTCGACAAACCGGGACAGGGGTATACTGAAGCTTTCTTT,CSVDKPGQGYTEAFF
NA,TRBV5-1,NA,TRBJ1-2,16,TGCGCCAGCAGCTTGGAAACGCGACAGCCAACTTATGGCTACACCTTC,CASSLETRQPTYGYTF
NA,TRBV28,NA,TRBJ1-3,16,TGTGCCAGCAGTTTACCAGATCGACTTAATGGAAACACCATATATTTT,CASSLPDRLNGNTIYF
NA,TRBV15,NA,TRBJ1-2,13,TGTGCCACCAGCATGGGACTGTCGGGAGGCTACACCTTC,CATSMGLSGGYTF
TRBD2,TRBV5-5,few,TRBJ2-7,18,TGTGCCAGCAGCTTGCGGGTAACGGGAGGCAATAATATCTACGAGCAGTACTTC,CASSLRVTGGNNIYEQYF
TRBD2,TRBV10-3,NA,TRBJ2-5,16,TGTGCCATCAGTCCGACTAGCGGGACGTACCAAGAGACCCAGTACTTC,CAISPTSGTYQETQYF
NA,TRBV7-2,NA,TRBJ2-3,17,TGTGCCAGCAGCTTAGGGATGTGGGGGCCGAGCACAGATACGCAGTATTTT,CASSLGMWGPSTDTQYF
NA,TRBV2,NA,TRBJ1-3,14,TGTGCCAGCAGTGACGGGTTCTCTGGAAACACCATATATTTT,CASSDGFSGNTIYF
NA,TRBV5-1,few,TRBJ1-5,14,TGCGCCAGCAGCTTGGCAGGGAATGATCAGCCCCAGCATTTT,CASSLAGNDQPQHF
TRBD1,TRBV20-1,NA,TRBJ2-7,11,TGCAGCGCACCAGGGGGCTACGAGCAGTACTTC,CSAPGGYEQYF
NA,TRBV2,few,TRBJ2-5,14,TGTGCCAGCAAGGTGGACAAAAAAGCGGGGACCCAGTACTTC,CASKVDKKAGTQYF
NA,TRBV2,NA,TRBJ2-7,15,TGTGCCAGCATTCAAGACAGGACTAGCTCCTACGAGCAGTACTTC,CASIQDRTSSYEQYF
NA,TRBV6-1,NA,TRBJ2-7,14,TGTGCCAGCAGTGTCGAACATTCCCTCACCGAGCAGTACTTC,CASSVEHSLTEQYF
NA,TRBV19,NA,TRBJ2-1,15,TGTGCCAGTAGTATAGGCGGGGGCAAATACAATGAGCAGTTCTTC,CASSIGGGKYNEQFF
NA,TRBV4-2,NA,TRBJ2-7,15,TGTGCCAGCAGCCAAGAGGAAGCGGCCGGTGATGAGCAGTACTTC,CASSQEEAAGDEQYF
NA,TRBV6-5,NA,TRBJ1-5,13,TGTGCCAGCGGGGGGGCGAGCAATCAGCCCCAGCATTTT,CASGGASNQPQHF
TRBD1,TRBV5-1,NA,TRBJ2-2,14,TGCGCCAGCAGCTGGACAGGGGTCACCGGGGAGCTGTTTTTT,CASSWTGVTGELFF
NA,TRBV9,NA,TRBJ2-3,19,TGTGCCAGCAGCTCGGACGACGACTTACTAGTGGGGAGCACAGATACGCAGTATTTT,CASSSDDDLLVGSTDTQYF
TRBD1,TRBV28,NA,TRBJ1-2,14,TGTGCCAGCAGTTTATCGCTAGGGGACAGCGGCTACACCTTC,CASSLSLGDSGYTF
TRBD1,TRBV10-3,NA,TRBJ1-1,15,TGTGCCATCAGTGAGAGAGGGACAGAAAACACTGAAGCTTTCTTT,CAISERGTENTEAFF
NA,TRBV27,NA,TRBJ1-5,18,TGTGCCAGCAGTCCAAGGACAGTTGGAGCGTATAGCAATCAGCCCCAGCATTTT,CASSPRTVGAYSNQPQHF
TRBD1,TRBV27,NA,TRBJ2-7,14,TGTGCCAGCAGTCCCCGGGACAGGACGTGGGAGCAGTACTTC,CASSPRDRTWEQYF
TRBD1,TRBV2,NA,TRBJ2-5,15,TGTGCCAGCAGTGGAAATCAGGGGGTCGTTGTGGCCCAGTACTTC,CASSGNQGVVVAQYF
TRBD2,TRBV7-6,NA,TRBJ2-1,15,TGTGCCAGCAGCTTGTATCTAGCGGGAAGCAATGAGCAGTTCTTC,CASSLYLAGSNEQFF
NA,TRBV9,NA,TRBJ1-5,12,TGTGCCAGCAGCCCTTCACGGTTAGTCCAGCATTTT,CASSPSRLVQHF
TRBD2,TRBV7-9,NA,TRBJ2-7,16,TGTGCCAGCAGCGTAACTTTCGGACTAGAGGCGTACGAGCAGTACTTC,CASSVTFGLEAYEQYF
NA,TRBV10-1,NA,TRBJ1-1,15,TGCGCCAGCAGTGAGTCACGCAGGATGAACACTGAAGCTTTCTTT,CASSESRRMNTEAFF
TRBD1,TRBV28,once,TRBJ1-4,15,TGTGCCAGCAGCTACTTACAGGGGGCAAGTGGAAAACTGTTTTTT,CASSYLQGASGKLFF
TRBD2,TRBV7-2,NA,TRBJ2-1,15,TGTGCCAGCAGCGAGGTAGCGGGAGTGGAGAATGAGCAGTTCTTC,CASSEVAGVENEQFF
NA,TRBV11-2,NA,TRBJ2-7,15,TGTGCCAGCAGCTATCATGACAGGAGCTCCTACGAGCAGTACTTC,CASSYHDRSSYEQYF
TRBD1,TRBV27,NA,TRBJ2-7,14,TGTGCCAGCAGTTCCCAGGGGGTGCTCTACGAGCAGTACTTC,CASSSQGVLYEQYF
NA,TRBV6-6,NA,TRBJ1-1,15,TGTGCCAGCAGTTACCTCCAGGTTCCGAACACTGAAGCTTTCTTT,CASSYLQVPNTEAFF
NA,TRBV10-3,NA,TRBJ1-1,17,TGTGCCATCAGCGTCAATCGACAGAACAAAACGAACACTGAAGCTTTCTTT,CAISVNRQNKTNTEAFF
TRBD2,TRBV5-1,NA,TRBJ2-7,18,TGCGCCAGCAGCTTGGGTCTAGTGGGGGGGGAGGTCTCCTACGAGCAGTACTTC,CASSLGLVGGEVSYEQYF
NA,TRBV5-4,NA,TRBJ2-5,14,TGTGCCAGCAGCTTAGCGGGTGTTCGGGAGACCCAGTACTTC,CASSLAGVRETQYF
NA,TRBV27,NA,TRBJ2-2,19,TGTGCCAGCAGTTTACTCGGCGGAGATGGACAGTTCCACTCCGGGGAGCTGTTTTTT,CASSLLGGDGQFHSGELFF
TRBD2,TRBV5-1,NA,TRBJ2-1,14,TGCGCCAGCAGCCCTGGACTAGCTACGAATGAGCAGTTCTTC,CASSPGLATNEQFF
TRBD1,TRBV2,few,TRBJ1-1,15,TGTGCCAGCACCGTTGACAGGGCCCAAGGCACTGAAGCTTTCTTT,CASTVDRAQGTEAFF
NA,TRBV7-8,NA,TRBJ2-2,13,TGTGCCAGCTTGGGGGGACCTGGCCGGGAGCTGTTTTTT,CASLGGPGRELFF
TRBD1,TRBV4-1,NA,TRBJ1-2,16,TGCGCCAGCAGCCCGGGACAGGGGGCGATTAGCTATGGCTACACCTTC,CASSPGQGAISYGYTF
NA,TRBV18,NA,TRBJ1-1,14,TGTGCCAGCTCACCACTATCGGTAAACACTGAAGCTTTCTTT,CASSPLSVNTEAFF
NA,TRBV27,NA,TRBJ2-1,15,TGTGCCAGCAGTTGGCTAGTGGGGGGGCCGAATGAGCAGTTCTTC,CASSWLVGGPNEQFF
NA,TRBV20-1,NA,TRBJ2-1,11,TGCAGTGCTAGCCTCAGGGATGAGCAGTTCTTC,CSASLRDEQFF
NA,TRBV10-3,NA,TRBJ2-2,12,TGTGCCATCGGGTCGAGGACCGGGGAGCTGTTTTTT,CAIGSRTGELFF
TRBD1,TRBV18,NA,TRBJ1-2,16,TGTGCCAGCTCACCACCTGGGACAGCTTCATTCTATGGCTACACCTTC,CASSPPGTASFYGYTF
NA,TRBV5-6,NA,TRBJ2-5,14,TGTGCCAGCAGCGGCGGGTACAGAGGAGAGACCCAGTACTTC,CASSGGYRGETQYF
TRBD1,TRBV6-5,NA,TRBJ1-5,13,TGTGCCTGCGGGACAGGGTGGGATCAGCCCCAGCATTTT,CACGTGWDQPQHF
NA,TRBV4-1,NA,TRBJ2-1,12,TGCGCCAGCAGCCAAGCCCGCAATGAGCAGTTCTTC,CASSQARNEQFF
NA,TRBV6-6,NA,TRBJ2-5,16,TGTGCCAGCAGTTACTCGATTAGTACGGGGGACGAGACCCAGTACTTC,CASSYSISTGDETQYF
TRBD1,TRBV6-5,once,TRBJ2-1,15,TGTGCCAGCAGAGACACGGACAGGGGAGACAATGAGCAGTTCTTC,CASRDTDRGDNEQFF